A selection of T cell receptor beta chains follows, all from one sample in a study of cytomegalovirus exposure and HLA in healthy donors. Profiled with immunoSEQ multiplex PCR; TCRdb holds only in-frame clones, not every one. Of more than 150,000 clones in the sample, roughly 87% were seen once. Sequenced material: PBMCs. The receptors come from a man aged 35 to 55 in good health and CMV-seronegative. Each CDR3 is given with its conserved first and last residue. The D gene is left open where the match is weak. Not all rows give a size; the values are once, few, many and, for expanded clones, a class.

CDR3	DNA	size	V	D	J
CASSRDLNYGYTF	TGTGCCAGCAGCCGCGATCTTAACTATGGCTACACCTTC	few	TRBV14	.	TRBJ1-2
CASSQVTLTLAGEYEQYF	TGCGCCAGCAGCCAAGTAACTCTCACGCTAGCGGGAGAGTACGAGCAGTACTTC	once	TRBV4-1	TRBD2	TRBJ2-7
CTSSQDLGQGFSYEQYF	TGCACCAGCAGCCAAGATCTTGGACAGGGGTTCTCCTACGAGCAGTACTTC	.	TRBV1	.	TRBJ2-7
CAWSVSGEQFF	TGTGCCTGGAGTGTATCGGGTGAGCAGTTCTTC	.	TRBV30	.	TRBJ2-1
CASRPLGEQPQHF	TGTGCCAGCAGACCCTTGGGAGAACAGCCCCAGCATTTT	.	TRBV6-5	.	TRBJ1-5
CASSYGRGNTEAFF	TGTGCCAGCAGTTACGGCAGGGGGAACACTGAAGCTTTCTTT	.	TRBV6-6	.	TRBJ1-1
CASISRGSVSYNEQFF	TGTGCCAGCATTTCGCGCGGGAGCGTCTCCTACAATGAGCAGTTCTTC	.	TRBV2	TRBD2	TRBJ2-1
CASSQNLAKETQYF	TGTGCCAGCAGCCAGAACCTAGCGAAAGAGACCCAGTACTTC	.	TRBV7-8	.	TRBJ2-5
CASSQATGGKETQYF	TGTGCCAGCAGCCAAGCGACAGGGGGGAAAGAGACCCAGTACTTC	.	TRBV14	TRBD1	TRBJ2-5
CASSSHRAFFYTF	TGTGCCAGCAGCTCCCACAGGGCGTTTTTTTACACCTTC	.	TRBV6-5	.	TRBJ1-2
CASSLSRDRGPNGELFF	TGCGCCAGCAGCTTGTCCCGGGACAGGGGGCCTAACGGGGAGCTGTTTTTT	.	TRBV5-1	TRBD1	TRBJ2-2
CSAHRMETQYF	TGCAGTGCTCATAGAATGGAGACCCAGTACTTC	.	TRBV20-1	.	TRBJ2-5
CASSLEGGTGGETQYF	TGTGCCAGCAGCTTAGAGGGCGGGACTGGCGGGGAGACCCAGTACTTC	.	TRBV11-3	.	TRBJ2-5
CASTKTRGARTEAFF	TGTGCCAGCACAAAGACCCGGGGGGCCCGGACTGAAGCTTTCTTT	once	TRBV27	.	TRBJ1-1
CASSEVGAGPYGYTF	TGTGCCAGCAGTGAAGTCGGAGCAGGGCCCTATGGCTACACCTTC	.	TRBV2	.	TRBJ1-2
CASSLVRAPYNEQFF	TGTGCCAGCAGCTTAGTGCGGGCGCCCTACAATGAGCAGTTCTTC	few	TRBV7-6	.	TRBJ2-1
CASSDGSNSNQPQHF	TGTGCCAGCAGCGATGGTAGCAATAGCAATCAGCCCCAGCATTTT	.	TRBV9	.	TRBJ1-5
CASSLGGSPIEQFF	TGTGCCAGCAGCCTGGGGGGGAGTCCCATCGAGCAGTTCTTC	once	TRBV4-2	TRBD2	TRBJ2-1
CASSPGQNRNTEAFF	TGCGCCAGCAGCCCCGGACAGAACCGGAACACTGAAGCTTTCTTT	.	TRBV5-1	.	TRBJ1-1
CAWSVLLGATNEKLFF	TGTGCCTGGAGTGTACTTTTAGGAGCAACGAATGAAAAACTGTTTTTT	.	TRBV30	.	TRBJ1-4
CATRPGQNTGELFF	TGCGCCACCAGGCCAGGGCAGAACACCGGGGAGCTGTTTTTT	.	TRBV5-1	.	TRBJ2-2
CASRPDPGTSGRAGELFF	TGTGCCAGCAGACCTGATCCCGGGACTAGCGGGAGAGCCGGGGAGCTGTTTTTT	.	TRBV7-3	TRBD2	TRBJ2-2
CASSLEASQRTYEQYF	TGTGCCAGCAGCTTAGAAGCCTCCCAGAGGACCTACGAGCAGTACTTC	.	TRBV7-8	.	TRBJ2-7
CASSLASGRIWRQYF	TGCGCCAGCAGCTTAGCTAGCGGGAGAATTTGGCGGCAGTACTTC	.	TRBV5-1	TRBD2	TRBJ2-7
CASSLDAGLGEKLFF	TGTGCCAGCAGCTTAGATGCAGGGTTGGGTGAAAAACTGTTTTTT	.	TRBV7-2	.	TRBJ1-4
CASSEAGTGPPPGYTF	TGTGCCAGCAGTGAGGCCGGGACAGGGCCTCCCCCTGGCTACACCTTC	.	TRBV25-1	TRBD1	TRBJ1-2
CAWNREPSYEQYF	TGTGCCTGGAACAGGGAGCCTTCCTACGAGCAGTACTTC	.	TRBV30	.	TRBJ2-7
CASSPWTSGRAYTGELFF	TGTGCCAGCAGCCCGTGGACTAGCGGGAGGGCCTACACCGGGGAGCTGTTTTTT	.	TRBV9	TRBD2	TRBJ2-2
CASSEPDRPYEQYF	TGTGCCAGCAGCGAACCGGACAGGCCCTACGAGCAGTACTTC	once	TRBV5-6	TRBD1	TRBJ2-7
CASSSPSRGILGQETQYF	TGTGCCAGCAGCTCCCCCTCGCGGGGGATTTTGGGGCAAGAGACCCAGTACTTC	.	TRBV9	TRBD2	TRBJ2-5
CASSPGLAGSFVDTQYF	TGTGCCAGCAGCCCGGGACTAGCGGGATCGTTTGTAGATACGCAGTATTTT	.	TRBV9	TRBD2	TRBJ2-3
CASSLGGRYQETQYF	TGTGCCAGCAGCTTGGGCGGGAGATACCAAGAGACCCAGTACTTC	.	TRBV5-8	TRBD2	TRBJ2-5
CASSLRQGKGNTEAFF	TGTGCCAGCAGCCTTCGACAGGGAAAAGGGAACACTGAAGCTTTCTTT	.	TRBV14	TRBD1	TRBJ1-1
CAIRGLGLAGEEQYF	TGTGCCATCAGGGGCTTGGGACTAGCGGGGGAGGAGCAGTACTTC	few	TRBV10-3	TRBD2	TRBJ2-7
CASSPRTPGRGPDTQYF	TGTGCCAGCTCACCTAGAACACCAGGGAGGGGCCCAGATACGCAGTATTTT	once	TRBV18	TRBD2	TRBJ2-3
CASSPRPDTQYF	TGTGCCAGCAGCCCTAGGCCGGATACGCAGTATTTT	.	TRBV11-2	.	TRBJ2-3
CASSLGGGGPPGGQFF	TGTGCCAGCAGTTTAGGGGGCGGGGGGCCGCCGGGGGGGCAGTTCTTC	.	TRBV28	TRBD2	TRBJ2-1
CASLQGPDYGYTF	TGTGCCAGTCTACAGGGTCCGGACTATGGCTACACCTTC	once	TRBV19	.	TRBJ1-2
CASSPLAGAPYEQYF	TGTGCCAGCAGTCCACTAGCGGGGGCCCCCTACGAGCAGTACTTC	.	TRBV6-1	TRBD2	TRBJ2-7
CASSLGHNIAEAFF	TGCGCCAGCAGCTTGGGACACAATATTGCTGAAGCTTTCTTT	.	TRBV5-1	.	TRBJ1-1
CASTTLAGVPEIHNEQFF	TGTGCCAGCACCACACTAGCGGGAGTCCCCGAAATTCACAATGAGCAGTTCTTC	.	TRBV28	TRBD2	TRBJ2-1